A selection of T cell receptor beta chains follows, all from one sample in a study of control samples from healthy donors and cancer patients. Sequencing was performed with immunoSEQ multiplex PCR; in TCRdb, only in-frame clones are kept and a portion is missing. The sample holds 150,000 to 190,000 clones, nearly 95% seen once. Sequenced material: blood. These receptors came from a man aged 45 to 65 in good health. The CDR3 runs from the conserved cysteine through the conserved F or W. Fields, in order: CDR3 protein, CDR3 DNA, clone size, J gene, D gene, V gene. A D gene is named only where the DNA matches it firmly. Only some rows state a clone size, as once, few, many or a class for expanded clones.

cdr3_aa: CASSLGQGQGSEGYTF; cdr3_nt: TGCGCCAGCAGCTTGGGCCAGGGACAGGGGTCCGAGGGCTACACCTTC; clone_size: -; j_call: TRBJ1-2; d_call: TRBD1; v_call: TRBV5-1
cdr3_aa: CASSPEDTHSYNEQFF; cdr3_nt: TGTGCCAGTAGTCCCGAGGACACCCACTCCTACAATGAGCAGTTCTTC; clone_size: -; j_call: TRBJ2-1; d_call: -; v_call: TRBV19
cdr3_aa: CASSQLGTAMNTEAFF; cdr3_nt: TGCGCCAGCAGCCAACTCGGGACAGCTATGAACACTGAAGCTTTCTTT; clone_size: -; j_call: TRBJ1-1; d_call: TRBD1; v_call: TRBV4-1
cdr3_aa: CASSLERLNYEQYF; cdr3_nt: TGTGCCAGCAGCTTAGAGAGGCTGAACTACGAGCAGTACTTC; clone_size: -; j_call: TRBJ2-7; d_call: -; v_call: TRBV11-2
cdr3_aa: CASSLDLGTIGETQYF; cdr3_nt: TGTGCCAGCAGCTTAGACCTCGGGACAATTGGAGAGACCCAGTACTTC; clone_size: -; j_call: TRBJ2-5; d_call: -; v_call: TRBV5-5
cdr3_aa: CASSYGTGAANEQFF; cdr3_nt: TGTGCCAGCAGTTACGGGACAGGGGCCGCCAATGAGCAGTTCTTC; clone_size: -; j_call: TRBJ2-1; d_call: TRBD1; v_call: TRBV6-5
cdr3_aa: CATSDASSGNTIYF; cdr3_nt: TGTGCCACGTCGGACGCCAGCTCTGGAAACACCATATATTTT; clone_size: -; j_call: TRBJ1-3; d_call: -; v_call: TRBV25-1
cdr3_aa: CASSLSSGSRGYTF; cdr3_nt: TGTGCCAGCAGTTTATCATCAGGGAGTCGGGGCTACACCTTC; clone_size: -; j_call: TRBJ1-2; d_call: -; v_call: TRBV27
cdr3_aa: CASYGGFLSGANVLTF; cdr3_nt: TGTGCCTCCTACGGGGGGTTCCTCTCTGGGGCCAACGTCCTGACTTTC; clone_size: once; j_call: TRBJ2-6; d_call: TRBD2; v_call: TRBV19
cdr3_aa: CASSPLGGPLAGELFF; cdr3_nt: TGTGCCAGCAGCCCCCTCGGGGGACCCCTAGCCGGGGAGCTGTTTTTT; clone_size: -; j_call: TRBJ2-2; d_call: -; v_call: TRBV5-5
cdr3_aa: CAKDNKGGIEQYF; cdr3_nt: TGTGCCAAAGATAATAAGGGGGGGATCGAGCAGTACTTC; clone_size: -; j_call: TRBJ2-7; d_call: -; v_call: TRBV9
cdr3_aa: CAISLGPRVDSPLHF; cdr3_nt: TGTGCCATCAGCCTTGGCCCCAGGGTAGATTCACCCCTCCACTTT; clone_size: -; j_call: TRBJ1-6; d_call: -; v_call: TRBV10-3
cdr3_aa: CASSSRQGLNTEAFF; cdr3_nt: TGTGCCAGCAGCTCCCGACAGGGTCTGAACACTGAAGCTTTCTTT; clone_size: -; j_call: TRBJ1-1; d_call: TRBD1; v_call: TRBV9
cdr3_aa: CASSYTGERETQYF; cdr3_nt: TGCGCCAGCAGTTATACAGGGGAGCGAGAGACCCAGTACTTC; clone_size: once; j_call: TRBJ2-5; d_call: TRBD1; v_call: TRBV5-1
cdr3_aa: CASSVTSGTSNEQFF; cdr3_nt: TGTGCCAGCAGCGTAACTAGCGGGACTTCCAATGAGCAGTTCTTC; clone_size: -; j_call: TRBJ2-1; d_call: TRBD2; v_call: TRBV9
cdr3_aa: CASSLETENSPLHF; cdr3_nt: TGTGCCAGCAGCTTAGAGACAGAAAATTCACCCCTCCACTTT; clone_size: -; j_call: TRBJ1-6; d_call: -; v_call: TRBV7-9
cdr3_aa: CASSPGTSGSGGETQYF; cdr3_nt: TGTGCCAGCAGTCCCGGGACTAGCGGGAGTGGGGGCGAGACCCAGTACTTC; clone_size: -; j_call: TRBJ2-5; d_call: TRBD2; v_call: TRBV28
cdr3_aa: CAIGGTGNEQFF; cdr3_nt: TGTGCCATCGGAGGAACAGGGAATGAGCAGTTCTTC; clone_size: -; j_call: TRBJ2-1; d_call: -; v_call: TRBV10-3
cdr3_aa: CASSFGLAGGRETQYF; cdr3_nt: TGCGCCAGCAGCTTCGGACTAGCGGGAGGGCGAGAGACCCAGTACTTC; clone_size: once; j_call: TRBJ2-5; d_call: TRBD2; v_call: TRBV5-1
cdr3_aa: CASSSWTGSKYNEQFF; cdr3_nt: TGTGCCAGCAGTTCGTGGACAGGGAGTAAATACAATGAGCAGTTCTTC; clone_size: -; j_call: TRBJ2-1; d_call: TRBD1; v_call: TRBV6-5
cdr3_aa: CASSPGDGYTF; cdr3_nt: TGCGCCAGCAGTCCAGGGGATGGCTACACCTTC; clone_size: -; j_call: TRBJ1-2; d_call: -; v_call: TRBV5-1
cdr3_aa: CASSPGATSGNTIYF; cdr3_nt: TGTGCTAGCAGCCCAGGGGCTACTTCTGGAAACACCATATATTTT; clone_size: -; j_call: TRBJ1-3; d_call: -; v_call: TRBV7-7
cdr3_aa: CASSQSAYNEQFF; cdr3_nt: TGTGCCAGCAGCCAATCGGCTTACAATGAGCAGTTCTTC; clone_size: -; j_call: TRBJ2-1; d_call: -; v_call: TRBV3-1/TRBV3-2
cdr3_aa: CASSVGQEDEQYF; cdr3_nt: TGTGCCAGCAGTGTGGGACAGGAGGACGAGCAGTACTTC; clone_size: -; j_call: TRBJ2-7; d_call: TRBD1; v_call: TRBV28
cdr3_aa: CASSGTGISYEQYF; cdr3_nt: TGTGCCAGCAGCGGGACAGGTATTTCCTACGAGCAGTACTTC; clone_size: -; j_call: TRBJ2-7; d_call: TRBD1; v_call: TRBV3-1/TRBV3-2
cdr3_aa: CASSSRTGSSGELFF; cdr3_nt: TGTGCCAGCAGCTCCCGGACTGGGTCGAGCGGGGAGCTGTTTTTT; clone_size: -; j_call: TRBJ2-2; d_call: -; v_call: TRBV7-3
cdr3_aa: CASSSGGTGSQPQHF; cdr3_nt: TGTGCCAGCAGTTCGGGGGGGACAGGGAGTCAGCCCCAGCATTTT; clone_size: -; j_call: TRBJ1-5; d_call: TRBD1; v_call: TRBV6-5
cdr3_aa: CASSQRGDPNYNEQFF; cdr3_nt: TGTGCCAGCAGCCAACGGGGAGACCCGAACTACAATGAGCAGTTCTTC; clone_size: -; j_call: TRBJ2-1; d_call: -; v_call: TRBV14
cdr3_aa: CASSSGTVVGYTF; cdr3_nt: TGTGCCAGCAGCTCCGGGACGGTGGTCGGCTACACCTTC; clone_size: -; j_call: TRBJ1-2; d_call: -; v_call: TRBV6-6
cdr3_aa: CSAGSPSYEQYF; cdr3_nt: TGCAGCGCAGGGTCCCCAAGCTACGAGCAGTACTTC; clone_size: -; j_call: TRBJ2-7; d_call: -; v_call: TRBV29-1
cdr3_aa: CASSSPLRGQTEAFF; cdr3_nt: TGTGCCAGCAGTTCGCCTCTCAGGGGGCAAACTGAAGCTTTCTTT; clone_size: -; j_call: TRBJ1-1; d_call: TRBD1; v_call: TRBV6-5
cdr3_aa: CASSLGDRGSAGGYTF; cdr3_nt: TGTGCCAGCAGTCTTGGGGACAGGGGGTCTGCCGGTGGCTACACCTTC; clone_size: -; j_call: TRBJ1-2; d_call: TRBD1; v_call: TRBV13
cdr3_aa: CASSLGQQGIDEQYF; cdr3_nt: TGTGCCAGCAGCTTAGGGCAACAGGGGATCGACGAGCAGTACTTC; clone_size: -; j_call: TRBJ2-7; d_call: TRBD1; v_call: TRBV7-8
cdr3_aa: CASSEYRADTEAFF; cdr3_nt: TGTGCCAGCAGTGAATACAGGGCGGACACTGAAGCTTTCTTT; clone_size: -; j_call: TRBJ1-1; d_call: -; v_call: TRBV25-1
cdr3_aa: CASSLSSGRWRTGELFF; cdr3_nt: TGTGCCAGCAGCTTATCTAGCGGGAGGTGGCGAACCGGGGAGCTGTTTTTT; clone_size: -; j_call: TRBJ2-2; d_call: TRBD2; v_call: TRBV11-3
cdr3_aa: CASSFAPGMGYGYTF; cdr3_nt: TGTGCCAGCAGTTTCGCTCCAGGGATGGGGTATGGCTACACCTTC; clone_size: few; j_call: TRBJ1-2; d_call: -; v_call: TRBV27
cdr3_aa: CASSLAVNYEQYF; cdr3_nt: TGTGCCAGCAGCTTGGCGGTGAATTACGAGCAGTACTTC; clone_size: -; j_call: TRBJ2-7; d_call: -; v_call: TRBV5-5
cdr3_aa: CASSYQEETQYF; cdr3_nt: TGTGCCAGCAGTTACCAAGAAGAGACCCAGTACTTC; clone_size: -; j_call: TRBJ2-5; d_call: -; v_call: TRBV6-6
cdr3_aa: CASSFRQGAPNEKLFF; cdr3_nt: TGCGCCAGCAGCTTCCGACAGGGGGCCCCTAATGAAAAACTGTTTTTT; clone_size: -; j_call: TRBJ1-4; d_call: TRBD1; v_call: TRBV5-1
cdr3_aa: CASSPGGGNYGYTF; cdr3_nt: TGTGCCAGCTCCCCAGGAGGGGGGAACTATGGCTACACCTTC; clone_size: -; j_call: TRBJ1-2; d_call: -; v_call: TRBV18